A selection of T cell receptor beta chains follows, all from one sample in a study of shared clonotypes between healthy human individuals. Repertoires were generated with immunoSEQ multiplex PCR, while TCRdb's copy carries only in-frame clones and drops some. The sample comprises about 510,000 clones, about 96% of which are singletons, and 0.06% rests with the top ten. Sequenced: naive CD4+ T cells sorted from blood. These receptors came from a young woman in good health. Each CDR3 is given with its conserved first and last residue. A D gene is named only where the DNA matches it firmly. A row's size may be missing; if present it is once, few, many or a size class.

v_call	d_call	cdr3_length	clone_size	j_call	cdr3_nt	cdr3_aa
TRBV7-2	TRBD2	17	.	TRBJ2-3	TGTGCCAGCAACTTATACGGACTAGCGCTAAGCACAGATACGCAGTATTTT	CASNLYGLALSTDTQYF
TRBV29-1	.	11	few	TRBJ2-7	TGCAGCGTACAATGGGGTGACGAGCAGTACTTC	CSVQWGDEQYF
TRBV4-2	.	17	.	TRBJ2-3	TGTGCCAGCAGCCAAGCCACCGAGACTAGACCAACAGATACGCAGTATTTT	CASSQATETRPTDTQYF
TRBV21-1	.	14	.	TRBJ1-2	TGTGCCAGCAGCAAAGCGCGAAGGGCCTATGGCTACACCTTC	CASSKARRAYGYTF
TRBV27	.	13	.	TRBJ2-7	TGTGCCAGCAGTTCCTTTCCCTCCTACGAGCAGTACTTC	CASSSFPSYEQYF
TRBV28	.	14	.	TRBJ1-4	TGTGCCAGCACCCGGGGGACCAGGGACGAAAAACTGTTTTTT	CASTRGTRDEKLFF
TRBV28	TRBD2	14	.	TRBJ2-7	TGTGCCAGCGGGGCTGACCGACTAGCTTACGAGCAGTACTTC	CASGADRLAYEQYF
TRBV28	.	14	.	TRBJ1-2	TGTGCCAGCAGTTTATTGCCCGTACAGCATGGCTACACCTTC	CASSLLPVQHGYTF
TRBV5-1	.	15	once	TRBJ2-6	TGCGCCAGCAGCTTGGGAGTCTCTGGGGCCAACGTCCTGACTTTC	CASSLGVSGANVLTF
TRBV28	.	13	once	TRBJ2-7	TGTGCCAGCAGGCAGGGTCCTTACTACGAGCAGTACTTC	CASRQGPYYEQYF
TRBV29-1	.	14	.	TRBJ2-1	TGCAGCGTGACCTGGGGGAGCTCCTACAATGAGCAGTTCTTC	CSVTWGSSYNEQFF
TRBV18	.	13	.	TRBJ1-2	TGTGCCAGCTCACCATCGGGGGACTTCGGCTACACCTTC	CASSPSGDFGYTF
TRBV6-1	TRBD2	15	.	TRBJ2-4	TGTGCCAGCAGGACTAGCACCCCAGCCAAAAACATTCAGTACTTC	CASRTSTPAKNIQYF
TRBV7-3	TRBD2	15	once	TRBJ2-5	TGTGCCAGCAGCCGGACTAGCGGCCACCAAGAGACCCAGTACTTC	CASSRTSGHQETQYF
TRBV28	.	11	.	TRBJ2-7	TGTGCCAGCAGTTTAGTTACCGAGCAGTACTTC	CASSLVTEQYF
TRBV9	TRBD2	14	.	TRBJ2-5	TGTGCCAGCAGCCCAACGACTAGCGGGGTGACCCAGTACTTC	CASSPTTSGVTQYF
TRBV7-2	.	14	.	TRBJ2-5	TGTGCCAGCAGCTTAGCGGGGCATCAAGAGACCCAGTACTTC	CASSLAGHQETQYF
TRBV9	TRBD2	16	.	TRBJ2-7	TGTGCCAGCAGCCCAACGACTAGCGAAGTCTCCTACGAGCAGTACTTC	CASSPTTSEVSYEQYF
TRBV4-1	.	18	.	TRBJ2-7	TGCGCCAGCAGCCAAGAAGGGGGACTCGGACTCGGAGGCTACGAGCAGTACTTC	CASSQEGGLGLGGYEQYF
TRBV28	.	13	.	TRBJ2-5	TGTGCCAGCAGTTTAAGGCCGCTAGAGACCCAGTACTTC	CASSLRPLETQYF
TRBV9	.	13	.	TRBJ1-5	TGTGCCAGCAGCGTAGATGGGAATCAGCCCCAGCATTTT	CASSVDGNQPQHF
TRBV28	.	18	.	TRBJ2-3	TGTGCCAGCAGTTTCCCTCTGAGGGCCCGATGGGGCACAGATACGCAGTATTTT	CASSFPLRARWGTDTQYF
TRBV5-8	.	14	.	TRBJ2-7	TGTGCCAGCAGCTTGCAGCTACACTCCTACGAGCAGTACTTC	CASSLQLHSYEQYF
TRBV11-2	.	13	few	TRBJ2-7	TGTGCCAGCGGGGAGACAGATAACTACGAGCAGTACTTC	CASGETDNYEQYF
TRBV28	.	16	.	TRBJ2-7	TGTGCCAGCACCCCTGGGTCGGCCGTAAGCTCCTACGAGCAGTACTTC	CASTPGSAVSSYEQYF
TRBV28	.	14	.	TRBJ2-5	TGTGCCAGCAGTCCCTACAAAAACCAAGAGACCCAGTACTTC	CASSPYKNQETQYF
TRBV5-1	TRBD1	15	.	TRBJ2-7	TGCGCCAGCAGCACGGGGACAGGGAGTACCTACGAGCAGTACTTC	CASSTGTGSTYEQYF
TRBV7-2	TRBD2	15	.	TRBJ2-7	TGTGCCAGCAGCTTGGGACTAGCGGGCTTCTACGAGCAGTACTTC	CASSLGLAGFYEQYF
TRBV6-1	.	15	.	TRBJ1-5	TGTGCCAGCAGTGAGTCGGGACGGAGCAATCAGCCCCAGCATTTT	CASSESGRSNQPQHF
TRBV28	TRBD1	14	once	TRBJ1-2	TGTGCCAGCAGTCAATTCACAGGGGTTTATGGCTACACCTTC	CASSQFTGVYGYTF